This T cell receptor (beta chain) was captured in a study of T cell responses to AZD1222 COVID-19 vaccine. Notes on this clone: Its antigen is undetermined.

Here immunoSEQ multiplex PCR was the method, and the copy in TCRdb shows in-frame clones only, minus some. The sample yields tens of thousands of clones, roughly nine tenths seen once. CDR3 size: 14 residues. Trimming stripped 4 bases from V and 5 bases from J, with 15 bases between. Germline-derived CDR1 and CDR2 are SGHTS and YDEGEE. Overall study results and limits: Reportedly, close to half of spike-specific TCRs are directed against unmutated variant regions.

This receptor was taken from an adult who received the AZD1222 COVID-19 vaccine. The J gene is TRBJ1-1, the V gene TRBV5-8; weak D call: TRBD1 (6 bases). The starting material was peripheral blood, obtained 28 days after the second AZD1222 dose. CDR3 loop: CASSVGGGVTEAFF. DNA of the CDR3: TGTGCCAGCAGCGTGGGGGGCGGGGTTACTGAAGCTTTCTTT.